This T cell receptor beta chain appears in the sequencing data of a study of T cell repertoires in cytomegalovirus infection. As for this clonotype: Its matching antigen is unknown.

The germline gives CDR1 MNHEY, CDR2 SVGEGT. CDR3 length equals 16 residues. J was trimmed by 6 bases and V by 5 bases; bases with no gene match: 9. TCRdb reprocessed the reads with MiXCR, giving one entry per CDR3 protein. This sample has about 740,000 distinct CDR3 sequences, with roughly 30% found just once. This material consisted of cultured PBMCs, taken from culture after CMV antigen stimulation. This sequence was found in a human donor in good health (CMV status not recorded). Some clones in this sample may be carry-over from other donors' samples. This chain uses TRBV6-2 or TRBV6-3 with TRBJ2-2; 10 nucleotides agree with TRBD2. For the CDR3, the DNA is TGTGCCAGCAGTAACCTAGCGGGAGTGGACGCCGGGGAGCTGTTTTTT. Translation: CASSNLAGVDAGELFF.